A selection of T cell receptor beta chains follows, all from one sample in a study of technical replicates of blood from a handful of donors. The assay was immunoSEQ multiplex PCR, and TCRdb's table has in-frame clones only and misses some. The sample records around 83,000 clones, 90% to 95% being singletons. The sample comprised T cells isolated from PBMCs. The receptor set was obtained from a human donor in good health. Each CDR3 is given with its conserved first and last residue.

TRBJ2-2 | TRBV5-1 | CASSLRSRTSGGRGVGELFF
TRBJ1-1 | TRBV6-5 | CASRAGIITEAFF
TRBJ1-6 | TRBV4-2 | CASSQDSGTGLNSPLHF
TRBJ1-1 | TRBV11-3 | CASSPGQNTEAFF
TRBJ2-1 | TRBV6-5 | CASTRPGTNYNEQFF
TRBJ1-2 | TRBV19 | CASRTGDYGYTF
TRBJ1-1 | TRBV27 | CASSLAGPMGTEAFF
TRBJ1-5 | TRBV9 | CASNRGQLGQPQHF
TRBJ2-1 | TRBV18 | CASSPENSGGSSYNEQFF
TRBJ2-7 | TRBV6-1 | CASRSFYEQYF
TRBJ1-1 | TRBV19 | CASSMGQGVTEAFF
TRBJ2-7 | TRBV7-9 | CASSFGDYEQYF
TRBJ2-1 | TRBV27 | CASSLFFSLDGRETNEQFF
TRBJ2-3 | TRBV5-8 | CASSPGTASTDTQYF